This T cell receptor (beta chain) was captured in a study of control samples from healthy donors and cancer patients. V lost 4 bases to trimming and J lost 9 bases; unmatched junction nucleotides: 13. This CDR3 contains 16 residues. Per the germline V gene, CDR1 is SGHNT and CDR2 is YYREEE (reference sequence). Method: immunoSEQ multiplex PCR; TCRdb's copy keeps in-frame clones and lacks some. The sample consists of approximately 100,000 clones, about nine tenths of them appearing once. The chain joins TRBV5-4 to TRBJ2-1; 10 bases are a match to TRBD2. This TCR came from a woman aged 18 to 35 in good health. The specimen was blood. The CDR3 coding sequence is TGTGCCAGCAGCAAAGAAGCGGGGGGGCTTCTACCTGAGCAGTTCTTC. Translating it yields CASSKEAGGLLPEQFF. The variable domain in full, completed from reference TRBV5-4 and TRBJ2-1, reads ETGVTQSPTHLIKTRGQQVTLRCSSQSGHNTVSWYQQALGQGPQFIFQYYREEENGRGNFPPRFSGLQFPNYSSELNVNALELDDSALYLCASSKEAGGLLPEQFFGPGTRLTVL.